Below, 15 T cell receptor beta chains from the same sample are listed, as sequenced in a study of blood T cells in healthy people across ages. Primers used in a second PCR of about 7 to 12 cycles were a sample-barcoded 5' primer and a J-beta primer mix. TCRdb re-derived calls from the 5' RACE reads in MiXCR, one entry per CDR3 protein. The table lists approximately 810,000 distinct CDR3 sequences, 25% to 35% of them singletons, with approximately 15% in the top ten. Sequencing was performed on blood. The receptor set was obtained from a woman over 75 in good health.

Notes on this clonotype: Germline and junction disagree at one end, which may indicate a read error. The V call is TRBV7-2, the J call TRBJ2-1; D is ambiguous. The CDR3 contains 13 residues. Germline V gene sequence: CDR1 SGHTA, CDR2 FQGNSA. Here the CDR3 DNA reads TGTGCCGGCAGCTTAAAATTGCAAGAGACCCAGTTCTTC. Translation: CAGSLKLQETQFF.

This clonotype occurred many times. The rearrangement joins TRBV6-6 to TRBJ2-1; 7 bases align to TRBD2. Trimming at V came to 5 bases and at J to 3 bases, leaving 13 bases not matched to a gene. CDR3 length: 17 residues. Germline CDR1 and CDR2: MNHNY and SVGAGI (reference sequence). In DNA, the CDR3 is TGTGCCAGCAGTCCGCGAGCGGGGCCTTCAAACTACAATGAGCAGTTCTTC. Protein product: CASSPRAGPSNYNEQFF.

This clonotype was recorded many times. DNA of the CDR3: TGCGCCAGCAGCTCTCAGGGGGCTGACGAGACCCAGTACTTC. Amino acids: CASSSQGADETQYF. The chain carries TRBV5-1 and TRBJ2-5, with 8 bases fitting TRBD1. Germline loops: CDR1 SGHRS, CDR2 YFSETQ. The CDR3 has 14 residues. The J segment lost 5 bases and the V segment lost 3 bases, leaving 6 bases of the junction unmatched.

Ten or more counts support this clonotype. The chain combines TRBV27 with TRBJ2-5, with D maybe TRBD2 (6 bases). The length of the CDR3 is 14 residues. V was pared by 3 bases and J by 3 bases, with 11 bases between. CDR1 MNHEY and CDR2 SMNVEV come from the germline V gene (reference sequence). The CDR3: CASSFVTSKETQYF. The CDR3 DNA sequence: TGTGCCAGCAGTTTTGTAACTAGCAAAGAGACCCAGTACTTC.

A word on this clonotype: A much larger clone is a single base away; this may be a read error. This chain uses TRBV24-1 with TRBJ1-2; 11 bases map to TRBD1. CDR3 length: 17 amino acids. CDR1 and CDR2 (germline): KGHDR, SFDVKD. CDR3 sequence: CAASDRPGQGADYGYTF. CDR3 coding DNA: TGTGCCGCCAGTGACCGACCCGGACAGGGGGCTGACTATGGCTACACCTTC.

The V call is TRBV5-1, the J call TRBJ2-2; 7 bases agree with TRBD1. The V segment lost 7 bases and the J segment 0 bases; nucleotides outside the gene matches: 3. Looked up from germline, CDR1 is SGHRS and CDR2 is YFSETQ. The CDR3 is 14 amino acids. Written as DNA, the CDR3 is TGCGCCAGCCGGACAGGCCCGAACACCGGGGAGCTGTTTTTT. It yields the protein CASRTGPNTGELFF.

For this clonotype: A much larger clone is a single base away; this may be a read error. The gene calls are TRBV6-2 or TRBV6-3 and TRBJ2-3; unclear D gene. CDR1 MNHEY and CDR2 SVGEGT come from the germline V gene. V was pared by 4 bases and J by 0 bases, with 17 bases between. CDR3 length: 17 residues. The CDR3 reads CASSLIFGRRSTDTQYF. The CDR3 bases are TGTGCCAGCAGTTTAATATTCGGGCGGAGAAGCACAGATACGCAGTATTTT.

V is TRBV2 and J is TRBJ1-1; no reliable D call. The CDR3 is made up of 13 amino acids. Trimming shortened V by 7 bases and J by 1 base, and 10 bases separated the two germline ends. Germline CDR1 reads SNHLY; CDR2 reads FYNNEI. DNA for the CDR3: TGTGCCAGCAATCCCAGGTCGAACACTGAAGCTTTCTTT. It codes for CASNPRSNTEAFF.

This chain links TRBV7-9 with TRBJ2-2; the D is unclear. The V end lost 2 bases, the J end lost 8 bases, and 9 bases lay between the germline ends. The CDR3 runs 13 residues. CDR1 SEHNR and CDR2 FQNEAQ come from the germline V gene (reference sequence). CDR3 residues: CASSLISQGELFF. CDR3 bases: TGTGCCAGCAGCTTAATTTCCCAAGGGGAGCTGTTTTTT.

This clonotype was counted many times. The chain combines TRBV7-9 with TRBJ2-2; D uncertain. Trimming removed 1 base at V and 2 bases at J, with 8 bases between. CDR3 length equals 15 residues. Germline assignment: CDR1 SEHNR and CDR2 FQNEAQ (reference sequence). CDR3 protein: CASSLVALNTGELFF. The CDR3 region has the DNA TGTGCCAGCAGCTTAGTAGCACTAAACACCGGGGAGCTGTTTTTT.

This chain links TRBV9 with TRBJ1-1; the match to TRBD1 covers 7 bases. This CDR3 is 16 amino acids long. After removal of 7 bases from V and 3 bases from J, the junction contained 15 bases not matched to a gene. CDR1 and CDR2 from the germline V gene are SGDLS and YYNGEE. This CDR3 is CASAAMGQWADTEAFF. CDR3 nucleotides: TGTGCCAGCGCAGCCATGGGACAGTGGGCGGACACTGAAGCTTTCTTT.

A remark on this clonotype: This may stem from a read error, because a much larger clone lies one nucleotide away. J is TRBJ2-3 and V is TRBV9; D unclear. Germline V gene lookup returns CDR1 SGDLS and CDR2 YYNGEE. The CDR3 totals 16 residues. The CDR3 spells CARSTRLASSTDTQYF. CDR3 DNA sequence: TGTGCCCGCAGCACCCGCCTTGCGTCTAGCACAGATACGCAGTATTTT.

This clonotype came up once. One end of the junction fails to match germline, which may point to a read error. This chain links TRBV7-9 with TRBJ2-3; no definite D call. CDR1 is SEHNR and CDR2 is FQNEAQ in the germline V gene (reference sequence). The CDR3 covers 12 residues. CDR3 DNA: TGTGCCCGCAGCTTAGGCGCGGATACGCAGTATTTT. It is translated as CARSLGADTQYF.

In its sample, this clonotype was seen a few times. A much larger clone differs from this one at a single base, so this may be a read error. The chain recombines TRBV11-2 with TRBJ2-4; unclear D gene. The closer fit of TRBJ2-7 to the DNA end suggests the J call may be wrong. The CDR3 sequence is 12 residues long. Germline V lookup: CDR1 SGHAT, CDR2 FQNNGV. The CDR3 DNA sequence: TGTGCCGGCAGCTTAGAACAGTTCGAGCAGTACTTC. Its translation: CAGSLEQFEQYF.

This rearrangement joins TRBV27 to TRBJ1-1; D gene uncertain. The germline V gene has CDR1 MNHEY and CDR2 SMNVEV (reference sequence). The CDR3 is made up of 15 amino acids. Trimming removed 5 bases at V and 0 bases at J, with 13 bases between. CDR3 in amino acids: CASSPGPQMNTEAFF. CDR3 bases: TGTGCCAGCAGTCCAGGACCCCAAATGAACACTGAAGCTTTCTTT.